A selection of T cell receptor beta chains follows, all from one sample in a study of metastatic and nonmetastatic thyroid tumors. MiXCR was used by TCRdb to re-call the PCR reads. This sample has 65,000 or so clones, with approximately 4.1% found just once. Material: blood. These TCRs come from a female donor with papillary thyroid cancer or a benign thyroid nodule (not recorded which). Some clones in this sample may be carry-over from other donors' samples. Each CDR3 is given with its conserved first and last residue. Each record gives: CDR3 protein, CDR3 DNA, J gene, clone size, V gene, D gene. A D gene is named only where the DNA matches it firmly. The size field is filled for only some rows; it gives once, few, many or a size class.

CDR3 protein: CASSPLGASSSGANVLTF
CDR3 DNA: TGTGCCAGCAGTCCGCTCGGGGCCTCGTCCTCTGGGGCCAACGTCCTGACTTTC
J gene: TRBJ2-6
clone size: few
V gene: TRBV28
D gene: NA

CDR3 protein: CASSLVGDRAGNTIYF
CDR3 DNA: TGTGCCAGCAGTTTAGTCGGGGACAGGGCTGGAAACACCATATATTTT
J gene: TRBJ1-3
clone size: many
V gene: TRBV27
D gene: TRBD1

CDR3 protein: CSAQGTSGRYEQYF
CDR3 DNA: TGCAGCGCCCAAGGGACTAGCGGGAGGTACGAGCAGTACTTC
J gene: TRBJ2-7
clone size: many
V gene: TRBV29-1
D gene: TRBD2

CDR3 protein: CATSEGDWIMGTVELFF
CDR3 DNA: TGTGCCACCAGTGAAGGGGACTGGATTATGGGCACCGTGGAGCTGTTTTTT
J gene: TRBJ2-2
clone size: few
V gene: TRBV24-1
D gene: NA

CDR3 protein: CSARDPIGGGGDNEQFF
CDR3 DNA: TGCAGTGCTAGAGACCCCATAGGTGGGGGAGGCGACAATGAGCAGTTCTTC
J gene: TRBJ2-1
clone size: many
V gene: TRBV20-1
D gene: NA

CDR3 protein: CATVKYTEGTIWNQPQHF
CDR3 DNA: TGTGCCACCGTTAAATACACGGAAGGAACTATTTGGAATCAGCCCCAGCATTTT
J gene: TRBJ1-5
clone size: few
V gene: TRBV6-5
D gene: NA

CDR3 protein: CASRTLRGRGNERFF
CDR3 DNA: TGTGCCAGTAGAACCCTTCGGGGGAGAGGGAATGAGCGGTTCTTC
J gene: TRBJ2-1
clone size: NA
V gene: TRBV19
D gene: NA

CDR3 protein: CASMRSTGSNTEAFF
CDR3 DNA: TGTGCCAGCATGAGAAGTACAGGGTCGAACACTGAAGCTTTCTTT
J gene: TRBJ1-1
clone size: many
V gene: TRBV6-1
D gene: NA

CDR3 protein: CSVPPSGYKQFF
CDR3 DNA: TGCAGCGTTCCGCCTAGCGGATATAAGCAGTTCTTC
J gene: TRBJ2-1
clone size: many
V gene: TRBV29-1
D gene: TRBD2

CDR3 protein: CASTLSLGLYEQYF
CDR3 DNA: TGTGCCAGCACCTTATCTCTAGGACTCTACGAGCAGTACTTC
J gene: TRBJ2-7
clone size: many
V gene: TRBV5-6
D gene: NA

CDR3 protein: CASSLRERSYNEQFF
CDR3 DNA: TGTGCCAGCAGCTTGAGGGAGCGGTCCTACAATGAGCAGTTCTTC
J gene: TRBJ2-1
clone size: many
V gene: TRBV5-4
D gene: NA

CDR3 protein: CATVGRGYQPQHF
CDR3 DNA: TGTGCCACCGTAGGCAGGGGCTATCAGCCCCAGCATTTT
J gene: TRBJ1-5
clone size: few
V gene: TRBV28
D gene: NA

CDR3 protein: CSAQGLLNIQYF
CDR3 DNA: TGCAGTGCTCAGGGACTCCTTAACATTCAGTACTTC
J gene: TRBJ2-4
clone size: NA
V gene: TRBV20-1
D gene: NA

CDR3 protein: CSARNPAGAGETQYF
CDR3 DNA: TGCAGTGCTAGAAATCCGGCGGGAGCGGGGGAGACCCAGTACTTC
J gene: TRBJ2-5
clone size: many
V gene: TRBV20-1
D gene: TRBD2

CDR3 protein: CSARGLRNEQFF
CDR3 DNA: TGCAGTGCTAGGGGTCTGAGGAATGAGCAGTTCTTC
J gene: TRBJ2-1
clone size: many
V gene: TRBV20-1
D gene: NA

CDR3 protein: CASSPGRPSTDTQYF
CDR3 DNA: TGTGCCAGCTCACCAGGGAGGCCTAGCACAGATACGCAGTATTTT
J gene: TRBJ2-3
clone size: few
V gene: TRBV18
D gene: NA

CDR3 protein: CASSYRDRDRGYGYTF
CDR3 DNA: TGTGCCAGCAGTTACCGGGACCGGGACAGGGGGTATGGCTACACCTTC
J gene: TRBJ1-2
clone size: few
V gene: TRBV6-2/TRBV6-3
D gene: TRBD1

CDR3 protein: CSARGIGTPTNTGELFF
CDR3 DNA: TGCAGTGCTAGAGGGATCGGGACACCAACCAACACCGGGGAGCTGTTTTTT
J gene: TRBJ2-2
clone size: NA
V gene: TRBV20-1
D gene: NA

CDR3 protein: CASSLKEGGNYGYTF
CDR3 DNA: TGTGCCAGCAGCCTCAAAGAAGGGGGGAACTATGGCTACACCTTC
J gene: TRBJ1-2
clone size: many
V gene: TRBV4-2
D gene: NA

CDR3 protein: CATSDPSSNQPQHF
CDR3 DNA: TGTGCCACCAGTGATCCCTCTAGCAATCAGCCCCAGCATTTT
J gene: TRBJ1-5
clone size: NA
V gene: TRBV24-1
D gene: NA

CDR3 protein: CASSLDRSQPQHF
CDR3 DNA: TGTGCCAGCAGTTTGGATAGAAGTCAGCCCCAGCATTTT
J gene: TRBJ1-5
clone size: many
V gene: TRBV6-1
D gene: NA

CDR3 protein: CASSRGGRYNEQFF
CDR3 DNA: TGTGCCAGCAGCCGAGGGGGCCGGTACAATGAGCAGTTCTTC
J gene: TRBJ2-1
clone size: NA
V gene: TRBV12-3/TRBV12-4
D gene: TRBD1

CDR3 protein: CASSQALGLAGGSYNEQFF
CDR3 DNA: TGTGCCAGCAGCCAAGCCTTAGGACTAGCGGGAGGGTCCTACAATGAGCAGTTCTTC
J gene: TRBJ2-1
clone size: few
V gene: TRBV3-1
D gene: TRBD2

CDR3 protein: CASSRRLAVNQETQYF
CDR3 DNA: TGTGCCAGCAGCCGCCGACTAGCGGTAAACCAAGAGACCCAGTACTTC
J gene: TRBJ2-5
clone size: many
V gene: TRBV3-1
D gene: TRBD2

CDR3 protein: CASSLSAGLNTEAFF
CDR3 DNA: TGTGCCAGCAGTTTATCGGCAGGGCTGAACACTGAAGCTTTCTTT
J gene: TRBJ1-1
clone size: many
V gene: TRBV28
D gene: NA

CDR3 protein: CASSRSVVADYNEQFF
CDR3 DNA: TGCGCCAGCAGCCGCTCGGTAGTAGCGGACTACAATGAGCAGTTCTTC
J gene: TRBJ2-1
clone size: many
V gene: TRBV4-1
D gene: NA

CDR3 protein: CASSYTNQPQHF
CDR3 DNA: TGTGCCAGCAGTTACACCAATCAGCCCCAGCATTTT
J gene: TRBJ1-5
clone size: many
V gene: TRBV6-2/TRBV6-3
D gene: NA

CDR3 protein: CASSRQENTEAFF
CDR3 DNA: TGTGCCAGCAGCAGGCAGGAAAACACTGAAGCTTTCTTT
J gene: TRBJ1-1
clone size: few
V gene: TRBV7-9
D gene: NA

CDR3 protein: CASSQEERVGYEQYF
CDR3 DNA: TGCGCCAGCAGCCAAGAGGAGCGAGTAGGCTACGAGCAGTACTTC
J gene: TRBJ2-7
clone size: many
V gene: TRBV4-1
D gene: NA

CDR3 protein: CASSLADRVRQFF
CDR3 DNA: TGTGCCAGCAGTTTAGCGGACAGGGTGCGGCAGTTCTTC
J gene: TRBJ2-1
clone size: NA
V gene: TRBV28
D gene: TRBD1

CDR3 protein: CATSRTRQGRVDLGNEKLFF
CDR3 DNA: TGTGCCACCAGCAGAACCAGACAGGGTCGCGTGGATTTAGGCAATGAAAAACTGTTTTTT
J gene: TRBJ1-4
clone size: many
V gene: TRBV15
D gene: TRBD1

CDR3 protein: CASSLGVPEAYSNQPQHF
CDR3 DNA: TGTGCCAGCAGCTTAGGTGTTCCCGAAGCATATAGCAATCAGCCCCAGCATTTT
J gene: TRBJ1-5
clone size: many
V gene: TRBV7-9
D gene: NA

CDR3 protein: CATQAGTSYEQYF
CDR3 DNA: TGTGCCACCCAAGCAGGGACTTCCTACGAGCAGTACTTC
J gene: TRBJ2-7
clone size: many
V gene: TRBV6-1
D gene: NA

CDR3 protein: CAWSPRTTEGTDTQYF
CDR3 DNA: TGTGCCTGGAGTCCACGGACGACCGAGGGCACAGATACGCAGTATTTT
J gene: TRBJ2-3
clone size: many
V gene: TRBV30
D gene: NA

CDR3 protein: CASSSDIQETQYF
CDR3 DNA: TGTGCCAGCTCATCGGACATTCAAGAGACCCAGTACTTC
J gene: TRBJ2-5
clone size: NA
V gene: TRBV18
D gene: NA

CDR3 protein: CATLGRGGAPANYGYTF
CDR3 DNA: TGTGCCACCCTGGGGCGGGGGGGCGCACCGGCTAACTATGGCTACACCTTC
J gene: TRBJ1-2
clone size: NA
V gene: TRBV6-1
D gene: NA

CDR3 protein: CASSMEGYTQYF
CDR3 DNA: TGTGCCAGTAGTATGGAAGGGTACACGCAGTATTTT
J gene: TRBJ2-3
clone size: many
V gene: TRBV19
D gene: NA

CDR3 protein: CASSQQGRNSPLHF
CDR3 DNA: TGCGCCAGCAGCCAACAGGGGAGGAATTCACCCCTCCACTTT
J gene: TRBJ1-6
clone size: many
V gene: TRBV5-1
D gene: TRBD1

CDR3 protein: CASSFLGQSSYEQYF
CDR3 DNA: TGTGCCAGCAGCTTCCTGGGACAGAGCTCCTACGAGCAGTACTTC
J gene: TRBJ2-7
clone size: few
V gene: TRBV5-4
D gene: TRBD1

CDR3 protein: CASSLEPLGSGYGYTF
CDR3 DNA: TGCGCCAGCAGCTTGGAGCCCCTGGGTAGCGGCTATGGCTACACCTTC
J gene: TRBJ1-2
clone size: NA
V gene: TRBV5-1
D gene: NA

CDR3 protein: CASSLGGEQFF
CDR3 DNA: TGTGCCAGCAGCTTAGGGGGAGAGCAGTTCTTC
J gene: TRBJ2-1
clone size: many
V gene: TRBV5-5
D gene: NA

CDR3 protein: CASSLWWDRDYNEQFF
CDR3 DNA: TGCGCCAGCAGCTTGTGGTGGGACAGGGACTACAATGAGCAGTTCTTC
J gene: TRBJ2-1
clone size: many
V gene: TRBV5-1
D gene: TRBD1

CDR3 protein: CASSHGGHIDYEAFF
CDR3 DNA: TGTGCCAGCAGCCACGGGGGACATATAGATTATGAAGCTTTCTTT
J gene: TRBJ1-1
clone size: many
V gene: TRBV5-5
D gene: NA

CDR3 protein: CASTLRGQELRETQYF
CDR3 DNA: TGTGCCAGCACCCTTCGGGGGCAGGAATTGCGAGAGACCCAGTACTTC
J gene: TRBJ2-5
clone size: many
V gene: TRBV28
D gene: NA

CDR3 protein: CASSFYPATGELFF
CDR3 DNA: TGTGCCAGCAGTTTTTACCCGGCCACCGGGGAGCTGTTTTTT
J gene: TRBJ2-2
clone size: many
V gene: TRBV12-3/TRBV12-4
D gene: NA

CDR3 protein: CAISSRGGQGAGQPQHF
CDR3 DNA: TGTGCCATCAGTTCACGTGGGGGACAGGGGGCGGGTCAGCCCCAGCATTTT
J gene: TRBJ1-5
clone size: NA
V gene: TRBV7-2
D gene: TRBD1

CDR3 protein: CASSEKEGYGYTF
CDR3 DNA: TGTGCCAGCAGTGAAAAGGAAGGATATGGCTACACCTTC
J gene: TRBJ1-2
clone size: NA
V gene: TRBV6-1
D gene: NA

CDR3 protein: CASSVGAGELFF
CDR3 DNA: TGTGCCAGCAGTGTTGGGGCCGGGGAGCTGTTTTTT
J gene: TRBJ2-2
clone size: few
V gene: TRBV2
D gene: NA

CDR3 protein: CASSEASGRAEELFF
CDR3 DNA: TGTGCCAGCAGTGAAGCTAGCGGGAGGGCCGAGGAGCTGTTTTTT
J gene: TRBJ2-2
clone size: NA
V gene: TRBV6-1
D gene: TRBD2

CDR3 protein: CASSPGLAGRSSYNEQFF
CDR3 DNA: TGTGCCAGCAGCCCAGGACTAGCGGGCCGCAGCTCCTACAATGAGCAGTTCTTC
J gene: TRBJ2-1
clone size: few
V gene: TRBV9
D gene: TRBD2

CDR3 protein: CASSSGTLSYNEQFF
CDR3 DNA: TGCGCCAGCAGCTCCGGGACACTATCCTACAATGAGCAGTTCTTC
J gene: TRBJ2-1
clone size: NA
V gene: TRBV5-1
D gene: NA

CDR3 protein: CATRKPGLAGGPYEQFF
CDR3 DNA: TGTGCCACCCGAAAACCGGGACTAGCGGGAGGGCCTTATGAGCAGTTCTTC
J gene: TRBJ2-1
clone size: many
V gene: TRBV6-1
D gene: TRBD2